The present T cell receptor beta chain was sequenced within a study of shared clonotypes between healthy human individuals. Study-wide results and caveats: Compared with clonotypes that all four donors shared, non-shared clonotypes had lower generation probabilities.

The protocol was immunoSEQ multiplex PCR, while the TCRdb copy is restricted to in-frame clones and leaves out a portion. The repertoire includes more than 2 million clones, 85% to 95% of them detected once, and approximately 0.13% sits in the top ten. Trimming shortened V by 2 bases and J by 3 bases, and 10 bases separated the two germline ends. CDR3 length: 15 amino acids. Per the germline V gene, CDR1 is SGHTA and CDR2 is FQGNSA. On this clone itself: Its antigen is not known.

This TCR was recovered from a man younger than 35 in good health. The chain recombines TRBV7-2 with TRBJ2-2; D is ambiguous. Sequencing used naive CD4+ T cells sorted from blood. Subset of the sample: CD45RA+ positively selected. In nucleotides, the CDR3 is TGTGCCAGCAGCTTATTTTTGCGCGACACCGGGGAGCTGTTTTTT. Amino acid sequence: CASSLFLRDTGELFF.